Included here is one T cell receptor beta chain sequence, with context. CDR3 length: 16 amino acids. Using immunoSEQ multiplex PCR, the repertoire was profiled, and TCRdb retains in-frame clones only, with some absent. The sample has about 170,000 clones; about nine tenths are singletons. While infection was still active, Seattle patients were enrolled and then followed longitudinally. These data belong to a study of blood T cell repertoires in COVID-19. The receptor was derived from a man aged 30 to 39 with COVID-19, enrolled during active disease. The specimen was peripheral blood. The V gene is TRBV21-1, the J gene TRBJ1-1. TRBV21-1 is assigned pseudogene status. CDR3 nucleotides: TGTGCCAGCAGCCCTAGCGCAGGGATGAAGAACACTGAAGCTTTCTTT. Residues: CASSPSAGMKNTEAFF.